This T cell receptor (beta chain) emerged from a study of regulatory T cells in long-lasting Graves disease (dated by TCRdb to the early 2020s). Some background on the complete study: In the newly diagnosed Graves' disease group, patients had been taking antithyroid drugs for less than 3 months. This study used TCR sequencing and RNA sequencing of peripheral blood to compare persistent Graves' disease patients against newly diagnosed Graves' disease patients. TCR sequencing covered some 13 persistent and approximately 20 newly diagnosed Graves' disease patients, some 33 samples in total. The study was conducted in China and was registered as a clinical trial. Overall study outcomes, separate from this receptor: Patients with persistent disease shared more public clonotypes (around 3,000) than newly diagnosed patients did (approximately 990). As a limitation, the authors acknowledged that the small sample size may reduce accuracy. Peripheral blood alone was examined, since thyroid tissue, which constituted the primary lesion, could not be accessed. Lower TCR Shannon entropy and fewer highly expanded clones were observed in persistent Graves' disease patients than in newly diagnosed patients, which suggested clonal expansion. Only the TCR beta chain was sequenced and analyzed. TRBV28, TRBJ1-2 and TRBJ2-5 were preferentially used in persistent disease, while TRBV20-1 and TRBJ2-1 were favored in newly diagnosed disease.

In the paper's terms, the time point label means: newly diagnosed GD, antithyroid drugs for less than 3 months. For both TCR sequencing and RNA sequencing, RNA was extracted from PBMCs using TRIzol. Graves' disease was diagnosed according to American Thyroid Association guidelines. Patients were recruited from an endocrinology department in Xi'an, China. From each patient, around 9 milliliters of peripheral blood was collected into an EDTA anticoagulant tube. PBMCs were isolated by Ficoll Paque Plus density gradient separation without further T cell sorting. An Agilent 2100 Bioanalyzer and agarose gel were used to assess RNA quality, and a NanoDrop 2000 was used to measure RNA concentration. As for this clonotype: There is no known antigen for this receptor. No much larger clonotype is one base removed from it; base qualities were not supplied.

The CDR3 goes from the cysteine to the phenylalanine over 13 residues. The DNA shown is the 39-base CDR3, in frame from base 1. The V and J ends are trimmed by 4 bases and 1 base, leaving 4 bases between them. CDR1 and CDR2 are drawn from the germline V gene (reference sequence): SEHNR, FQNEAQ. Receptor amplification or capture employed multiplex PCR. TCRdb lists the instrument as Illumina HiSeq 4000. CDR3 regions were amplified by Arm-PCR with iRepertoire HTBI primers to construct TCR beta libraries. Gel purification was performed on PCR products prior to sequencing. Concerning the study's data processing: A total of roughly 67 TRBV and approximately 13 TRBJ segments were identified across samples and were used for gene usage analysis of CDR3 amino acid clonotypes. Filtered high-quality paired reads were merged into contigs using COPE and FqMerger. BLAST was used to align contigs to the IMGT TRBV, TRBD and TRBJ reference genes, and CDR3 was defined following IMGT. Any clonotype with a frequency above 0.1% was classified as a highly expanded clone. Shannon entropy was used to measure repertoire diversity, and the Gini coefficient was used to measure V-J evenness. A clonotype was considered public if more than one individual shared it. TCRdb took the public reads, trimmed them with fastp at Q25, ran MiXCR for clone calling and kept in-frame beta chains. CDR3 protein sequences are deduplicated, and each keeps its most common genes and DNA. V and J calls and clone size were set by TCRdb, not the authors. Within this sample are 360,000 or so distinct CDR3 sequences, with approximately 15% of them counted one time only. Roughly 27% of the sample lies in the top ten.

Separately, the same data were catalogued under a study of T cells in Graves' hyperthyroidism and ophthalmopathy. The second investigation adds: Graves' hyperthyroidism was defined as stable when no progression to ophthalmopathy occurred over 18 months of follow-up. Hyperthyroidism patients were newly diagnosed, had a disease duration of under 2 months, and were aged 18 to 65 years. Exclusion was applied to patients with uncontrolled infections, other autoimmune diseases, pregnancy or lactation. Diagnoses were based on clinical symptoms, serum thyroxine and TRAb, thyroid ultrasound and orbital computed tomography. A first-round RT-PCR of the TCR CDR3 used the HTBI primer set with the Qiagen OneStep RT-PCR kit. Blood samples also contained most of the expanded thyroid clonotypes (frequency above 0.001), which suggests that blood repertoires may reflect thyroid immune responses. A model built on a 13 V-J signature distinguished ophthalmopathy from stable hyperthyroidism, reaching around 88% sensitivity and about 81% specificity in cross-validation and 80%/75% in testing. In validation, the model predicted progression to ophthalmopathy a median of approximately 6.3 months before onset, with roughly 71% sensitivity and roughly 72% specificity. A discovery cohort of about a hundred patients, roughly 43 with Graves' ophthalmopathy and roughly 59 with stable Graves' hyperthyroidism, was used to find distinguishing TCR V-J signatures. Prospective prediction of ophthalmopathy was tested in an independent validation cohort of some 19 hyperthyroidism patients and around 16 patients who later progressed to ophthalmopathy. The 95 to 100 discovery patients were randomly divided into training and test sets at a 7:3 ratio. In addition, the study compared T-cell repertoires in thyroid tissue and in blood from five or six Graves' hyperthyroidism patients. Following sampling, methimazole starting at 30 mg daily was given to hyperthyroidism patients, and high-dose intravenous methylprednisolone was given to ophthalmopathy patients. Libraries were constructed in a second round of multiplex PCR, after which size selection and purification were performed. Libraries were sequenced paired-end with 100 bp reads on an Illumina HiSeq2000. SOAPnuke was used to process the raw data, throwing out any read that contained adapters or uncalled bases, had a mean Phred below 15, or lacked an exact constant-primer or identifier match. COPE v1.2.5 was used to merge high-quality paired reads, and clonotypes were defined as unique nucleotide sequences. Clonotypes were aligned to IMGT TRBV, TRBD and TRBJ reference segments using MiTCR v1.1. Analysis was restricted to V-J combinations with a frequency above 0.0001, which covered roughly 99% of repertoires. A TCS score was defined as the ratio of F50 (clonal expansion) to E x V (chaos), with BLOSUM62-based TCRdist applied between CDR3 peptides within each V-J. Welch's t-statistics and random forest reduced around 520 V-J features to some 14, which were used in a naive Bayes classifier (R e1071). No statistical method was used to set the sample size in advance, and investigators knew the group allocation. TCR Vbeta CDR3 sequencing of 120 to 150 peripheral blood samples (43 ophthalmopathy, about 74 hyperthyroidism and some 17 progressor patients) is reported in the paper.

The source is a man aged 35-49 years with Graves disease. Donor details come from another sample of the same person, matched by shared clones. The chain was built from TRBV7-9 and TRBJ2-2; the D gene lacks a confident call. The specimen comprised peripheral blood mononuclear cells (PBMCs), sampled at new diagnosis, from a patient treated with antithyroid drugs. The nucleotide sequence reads TGTGCCAGCAGCTATAAGAACACCGGGGAGCTGTTTTTT. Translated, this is CASSYKNTGELFF.